This T cell receptor beta chain was profiled in a study of control samples from healthy donors and cancer patients. Profiled with immunoSEQ multiplex PCR; TCRdb holds only in-frame clones, not every one. This sample yields about 70,000 clones, of which over 65% are seen a single time; about 3.1% belongs to the top ten. The sequencing input was PBMCs. This receptor was identified in a woman aged 50 to 60 with lung cancer.

CDR3 residues: CASSPRREEETQYF. Here the CDR3 DNA reads TGTGCCAGCTCCCCGAGGAGGGAAGAAGAGACCCAGTACTTC. The chain employs TRBV18 and TRBJ2-5; TRBD2 is a possible D gene (6 bases). The CDR3 has 14 amino acids. CDR1 is KGHSH, CDR2 LQKENI, per germline. The V gene lost 6 bases and the J gene lost 3 bases, with 14 bases spanning the gap.